This T cell receptor beta chain is from a study of blood T cell repertoires in COVID-19. Deletions cut 2 bases from V and 7 bases from J, with 15 bases between. CDR3 size: 15 residues. Germline CDR1 is SGHRS and CDR2 is YFSETQ. Using immunoSEQ multiplex PCR, the repertoire was profiled, and TCRdb retains in-frame clones only, with some absent. Found here are under 85,000 clones, roughly 78% of them singletons; the top ten hold around a fifth. This rearrangement joins TRBV5-1 to TRBJ1-4; D perhaps matches TRBD1 (6 bases). Specimen: peripheral blood. This clonotype originated in a human donor in a cohort sampled during active COVID-19. The CDR3 protein is CASSFTGYLSEKLFF. The CDR3 DNA sequence: TGCGCCAGCAGCTTCACAGGGTATCTTAGTGAAAAACTGTTTTTT. The variable domain in full, with the rest retrieved from reference TRBV5-1 and TRBJ1-4, is KAGVTQTPRYLIKTRGQQVTLSCSPISGHRSVSWYQQTPGQGLQFLFEYFSETQRNKGNFPGRFSGRQFSNSRSEMNVSTLELGDSALYLCASSFTGYLSEKLFFGSGTQLSVL.